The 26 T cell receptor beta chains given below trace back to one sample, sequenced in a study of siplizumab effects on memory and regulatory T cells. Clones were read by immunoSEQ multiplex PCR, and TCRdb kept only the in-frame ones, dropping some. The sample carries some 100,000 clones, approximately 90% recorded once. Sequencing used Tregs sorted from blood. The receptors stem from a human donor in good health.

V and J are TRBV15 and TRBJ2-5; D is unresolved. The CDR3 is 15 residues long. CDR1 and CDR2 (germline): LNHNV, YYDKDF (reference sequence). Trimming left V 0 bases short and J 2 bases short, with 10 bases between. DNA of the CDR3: TGTGCCACCAGCAGAGATCTGAGGCAACAAGAGACCCAGTACTTC. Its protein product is CATSRDLRQQETQYF.

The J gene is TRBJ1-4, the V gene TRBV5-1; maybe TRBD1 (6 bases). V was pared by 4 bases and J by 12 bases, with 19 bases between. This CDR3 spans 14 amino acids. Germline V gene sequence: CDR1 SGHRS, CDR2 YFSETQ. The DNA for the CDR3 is TGCGCCAGCAGCGAACCACCTAGGGGGACGGAACTGTTTTTT. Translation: CASSEPPRGTELFF.

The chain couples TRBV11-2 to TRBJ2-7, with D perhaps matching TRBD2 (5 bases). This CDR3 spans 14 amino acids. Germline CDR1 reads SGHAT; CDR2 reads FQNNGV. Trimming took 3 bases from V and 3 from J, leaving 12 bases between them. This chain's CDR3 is CASSFLGGLYEQYF. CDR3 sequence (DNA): TGTGCCAGCAGCTTTCTGGGCGGGCTCTACGAGCAGTACTTC.

CDR3 region: CASSLDRTYGYTF. The DNA of the CDR3 is TGTGCCAGCAGCTTAGATAGGACTTATGGCTACACCTTC. The gene calls are TRBV7-2 and TRBJ1-2; D is unclear. The V end was cut by 1 base, the J end by 5 bases, with 8 bases between. The CDR3 is made up of 13 amino acids. CDR1 and CDR2 from the germline V gene are SGHTA and FQGNSA. The full variable domain, in which reference TRBV7-2 and TRBJ1-2 provide the parts outside the CDR3, is GAGVSQSPSNKVTEKGKDVELRCDPISGHTALYWYRQSLGQGLEFLIYFQGNSAPDKSGLPSDRFSAERTGGSVSTLTIQRTQQEDSAVYLCASSLDRTYGYTFGSGTRLTVV.

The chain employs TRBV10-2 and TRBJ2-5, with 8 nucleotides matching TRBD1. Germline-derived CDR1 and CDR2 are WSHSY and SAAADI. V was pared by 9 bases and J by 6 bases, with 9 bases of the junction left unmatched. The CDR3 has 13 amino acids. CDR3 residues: CASNNRGSKTQYF. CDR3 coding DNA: TGCGCCAGTAATAACAGGGGGTCCAAGACCCAGTACTTC.

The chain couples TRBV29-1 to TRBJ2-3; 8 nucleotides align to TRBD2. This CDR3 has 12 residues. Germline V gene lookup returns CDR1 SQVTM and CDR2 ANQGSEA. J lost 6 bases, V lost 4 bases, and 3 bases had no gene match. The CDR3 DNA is TGCAGCGTTGGGGCTAGCGGGGATACGCAGTATTTT. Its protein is CSVGASGDTQYF.

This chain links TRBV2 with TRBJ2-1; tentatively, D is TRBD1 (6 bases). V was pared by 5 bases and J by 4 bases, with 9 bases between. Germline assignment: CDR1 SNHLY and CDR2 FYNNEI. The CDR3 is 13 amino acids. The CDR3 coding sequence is TGTGCCAGCAGTTTGGACAGATACAATGAGCAGTTCTTC. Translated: CASSLDRYNEQFF.

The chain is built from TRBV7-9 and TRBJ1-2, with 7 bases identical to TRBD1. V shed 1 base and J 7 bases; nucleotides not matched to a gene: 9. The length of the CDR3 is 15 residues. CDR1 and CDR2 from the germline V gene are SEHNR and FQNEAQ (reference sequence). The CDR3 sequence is CASSLDGIAGGGYTF. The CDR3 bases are TGTGCCAGCAGCTTAGACGGGATTGCAGGGGGTGGCTACACCTTC.

Here the CDR3 DNA reads TGTGCCAGCAGTTTCACTTTTGGCCCTAATGAAGCTTTCTTT. The encoded protein is CASSFTFGPNEAFF. The chain couples TRBV6-5 to TRBJ1-1; D remains unclear. Trimming removed 4 bases from V and 7 bases from J, with 16 bases in between. The CDR3 runs to 14 residues. CDR1 and CDR2 (germline): MNHEY, SVGAGI.

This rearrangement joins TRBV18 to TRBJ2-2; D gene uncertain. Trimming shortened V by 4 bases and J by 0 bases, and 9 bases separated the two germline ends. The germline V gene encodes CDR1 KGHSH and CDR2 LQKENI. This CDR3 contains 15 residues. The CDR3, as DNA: TGTGCCAGCTCACGCAGGAACGCGAACACCGGGGAGCTGTTTTTT. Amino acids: CASSRRNANTGELFF.

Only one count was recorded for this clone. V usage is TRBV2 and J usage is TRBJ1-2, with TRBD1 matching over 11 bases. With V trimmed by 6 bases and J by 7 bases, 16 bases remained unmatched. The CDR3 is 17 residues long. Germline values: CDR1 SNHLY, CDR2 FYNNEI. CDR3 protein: CASRAEGQGGLISGYTF. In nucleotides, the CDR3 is TGTGCCAGCAGGGCCGAGGGACAGGGGGGCCTAATAAGTGGCTACACCTTC.

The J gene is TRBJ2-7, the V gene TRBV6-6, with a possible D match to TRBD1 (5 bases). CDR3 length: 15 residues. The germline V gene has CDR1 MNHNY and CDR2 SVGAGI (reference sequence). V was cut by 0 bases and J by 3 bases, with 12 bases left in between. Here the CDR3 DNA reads TGTGCCAGCAGTTACTCGAGTTTTCAGGGCTACGAGCAGTACTTC. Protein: CASSYSSFQGYEQYF.

The CDR3, as DNA: TGTGCCAGCAGTCCTATAGCAGGTGACAATGAAAAACTGTTTTTT. This gives the protein CASSPIAGDNEKLFF. The rearrangement links TRBV27 to TRBJ1-4; D is undetermined. CDR3 length: 15 amino acids. The germline V gene encodes CDR1 MNHEY and CDR2 SMNVEV (reference sequence). Trimming left V 5 bases short and J 5 bases short, with 15 bases between.

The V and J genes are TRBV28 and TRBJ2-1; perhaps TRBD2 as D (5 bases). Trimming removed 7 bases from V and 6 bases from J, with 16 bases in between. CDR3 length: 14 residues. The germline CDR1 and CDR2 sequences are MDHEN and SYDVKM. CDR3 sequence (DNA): TGTGCCAGCACGTCCGGGGTTATGGGCAATGAGCAGTTCTTC. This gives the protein CASTSGVMGNEQFF.

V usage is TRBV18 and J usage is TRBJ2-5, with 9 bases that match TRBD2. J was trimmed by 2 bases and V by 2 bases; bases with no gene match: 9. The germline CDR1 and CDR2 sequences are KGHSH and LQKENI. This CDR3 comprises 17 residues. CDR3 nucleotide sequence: TGTGCCAGCTCACCATTTAGTTCCCTAGCGGGACAAGAGACCCAGTACTTC. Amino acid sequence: CASSPFSSLAGQETQYF.

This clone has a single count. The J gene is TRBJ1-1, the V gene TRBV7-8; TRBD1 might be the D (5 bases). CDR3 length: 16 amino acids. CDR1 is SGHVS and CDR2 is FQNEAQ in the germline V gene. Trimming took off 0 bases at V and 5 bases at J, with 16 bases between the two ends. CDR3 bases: TGTGCCAGCAGCTTAGCGCTAGGGTACAGGACTACTGAAGCTTTCTTT. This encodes CASSLALGYRTTEAFF.

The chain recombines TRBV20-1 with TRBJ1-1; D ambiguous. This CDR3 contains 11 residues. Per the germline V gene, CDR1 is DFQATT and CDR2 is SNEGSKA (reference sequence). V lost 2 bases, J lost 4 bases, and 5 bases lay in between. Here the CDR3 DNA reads TGCAGTGCTAGATGGGGCACTGAAGCTTTCTTT. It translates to CSARWGTEAFF.

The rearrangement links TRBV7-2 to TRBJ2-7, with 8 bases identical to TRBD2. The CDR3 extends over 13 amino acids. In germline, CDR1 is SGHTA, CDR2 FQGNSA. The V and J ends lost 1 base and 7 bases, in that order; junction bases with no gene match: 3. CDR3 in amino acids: CASSLGRGGEQYF. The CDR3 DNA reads TGTGCCAGCAGCTTAGGTCGGGGGGGGGAGCAGTACTTC.

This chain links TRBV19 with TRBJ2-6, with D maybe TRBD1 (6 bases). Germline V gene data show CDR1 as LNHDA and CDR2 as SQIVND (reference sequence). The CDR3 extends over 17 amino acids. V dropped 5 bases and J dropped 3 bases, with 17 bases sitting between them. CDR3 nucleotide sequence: TGTGCCAGTAGTCCTGACAGGAGAGGTTTTGGGGCCAACGTCCTGACTTTC. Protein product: CASSPDRRGFGANVLTF.

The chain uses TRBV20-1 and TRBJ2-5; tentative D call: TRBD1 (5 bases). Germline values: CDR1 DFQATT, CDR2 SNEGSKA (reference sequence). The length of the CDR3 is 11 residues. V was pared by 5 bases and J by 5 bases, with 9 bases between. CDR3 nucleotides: TGCAGTGCTCAACAGGAGGAGACCCAGTACTTC. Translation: CSAQQEETQYF.

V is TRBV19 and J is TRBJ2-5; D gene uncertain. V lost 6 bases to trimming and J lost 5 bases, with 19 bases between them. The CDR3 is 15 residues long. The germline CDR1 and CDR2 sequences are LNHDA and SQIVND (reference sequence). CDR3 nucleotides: TGTGCCAGTAGGGTGGCGTTTAGCCGCCGGGAGACCCAGTACTTC. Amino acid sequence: CASRVAFSRRETQYF.

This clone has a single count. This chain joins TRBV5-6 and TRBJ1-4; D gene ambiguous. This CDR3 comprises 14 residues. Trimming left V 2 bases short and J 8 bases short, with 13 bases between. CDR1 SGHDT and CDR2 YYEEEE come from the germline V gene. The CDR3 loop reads CASSFGGMGEKLFF. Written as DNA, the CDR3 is TGTGCCAGCAGCTTCGGAGGGATGGGCGAAAAACTGTTTTTT.

The CDR3: CASSPLRGIYEQYF. For the CDR3, the DNA is TGTGCCAGCTCACCGCTCAGGGGCATCTACGAGCAGTACTTC. The chain has TRBV18 and TRBJ2-7, with D possibly matching TRBD1 (6 bases). In germline, CDR1 is KGHSH, CDR2 LQKENI. Trimming shortened V by 3 bases and J by 3 bases, and 12 bases separated the two germline ends. This CDR3 is built from 14 residues.

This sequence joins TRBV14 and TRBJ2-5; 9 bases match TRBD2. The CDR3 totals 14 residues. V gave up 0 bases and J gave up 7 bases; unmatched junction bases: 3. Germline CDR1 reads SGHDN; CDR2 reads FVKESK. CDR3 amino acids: CASSQDRRGGTQYF. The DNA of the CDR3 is TGTGCCAGCAGCCAAGATCGGCGGGGGGGGACCCAGTACTTC.

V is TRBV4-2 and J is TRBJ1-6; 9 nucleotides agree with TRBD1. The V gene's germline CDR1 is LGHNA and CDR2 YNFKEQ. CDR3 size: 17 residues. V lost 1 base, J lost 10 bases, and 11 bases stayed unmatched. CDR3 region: CASSQARGQGRGSPLHF. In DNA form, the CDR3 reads TGTGCCAGCAGCCAAGCCAGAGGACAGGGGCGAGGATCACCCCTCCACTTT.

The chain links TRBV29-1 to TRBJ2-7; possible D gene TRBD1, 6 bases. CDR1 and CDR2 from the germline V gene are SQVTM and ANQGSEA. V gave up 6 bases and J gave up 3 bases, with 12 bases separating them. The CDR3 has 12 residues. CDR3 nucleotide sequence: TGCAGCGTAGTGACAGGAGGCTACGAGCAGTACTTC. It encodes CSVVTGGYEQYF.